Given below is one T cell receptor beta chain in context. The sample originates from a study of cytomegalovirus exposure and HLA in healthy donors. The study ran its PCR with 60 Vbeta and 13 Jbeta primers. Using immunoSEQ multiplex PCR, the repertoire was profiled, and TCRdb retains in-frame clones only, with some absent. The table lists roughly 130,000 clones, over 75% of them singletons. The CDR3 runs 14 residues. V was pared by 4 bases and J by 7 bases, with 14 bases between. The germline gives CDR1 SGHRS, CDR2 YFSETQ. The J gene is TRBJ2-2, the V gene TRBV5-1; no firm D call. Sequenced material: PBMCs. This sequence was found in a man aged 25 to 40 in good health and CMV-seronegative. Written as DNA, the CDR3 is TGCGCCAGCAGCCCCAGTACAGTGGACGGGGAGCTGTTTTTT. This gives the protein CASSPSTVDGELFF.